The sequence of this T cell receptor (beta chain) was determined in a study of T cell repertoires in cytomegalovirus infection. Study details: Both a matching HLA type and CMV infection were indicated by public TCR beta signatures.

General observations from the study: Of the TCR beta families, the public ones yielded a cumulative frequency that identified carriers of CMV plus the relevant HLA.

A single record per CDR3 protein comes from TCRdb applying MiXCR to the reads. The top ten clones hold approximately 93% of a sample with under 95,000 distinct CDR3 sequences, under 55% of them seen once. Concerning this clonotype itself: The target antigen is unknown.

The V and J ends lost 1 base and 0 bases, in that order; junction bases with no gene match: 8. This CDR3 has 18 residues. Germline V gene data show CDR1 as SGHAT and CDR2 as FQNNGV. The sequencing here drew on CD8+ T cells from cultured PBMCs, taken from culture after CMV antigen stimulation. The receptor comes from a human donor in good health (CMV status not recorded). Some clones in this sample may be carry-over from other donors' samples. The chain couples TRBV11-2 to TRBJ2-1, with 8 bases aligning to TRBD2. CDR3 amino acids: CASSLVHLAGSSYNEQFF. The DNA for the CDR3 is TGTGCCAGCAGCTTAGTCCATTTAGCGGGGAGCTCCTACAATGAGCAGTTCTTC.